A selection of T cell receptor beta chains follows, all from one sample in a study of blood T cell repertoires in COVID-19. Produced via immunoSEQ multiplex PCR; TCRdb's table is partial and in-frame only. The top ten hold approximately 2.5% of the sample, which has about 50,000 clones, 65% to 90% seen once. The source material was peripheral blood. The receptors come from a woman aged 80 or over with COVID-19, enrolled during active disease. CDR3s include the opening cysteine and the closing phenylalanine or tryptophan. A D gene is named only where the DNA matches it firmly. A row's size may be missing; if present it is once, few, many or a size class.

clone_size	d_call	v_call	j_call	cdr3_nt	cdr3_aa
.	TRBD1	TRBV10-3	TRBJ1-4	TGTGCCATCAGTGGATCCGGGACAGGGGGTGAAAAACTGTTTTTT	CAISGSGTGGEKLFF
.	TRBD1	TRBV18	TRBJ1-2	TGTGCCAGCGGGACAGGCACAGCTAACTATGGCTACACCTTC	CASGTGTANYGYTF
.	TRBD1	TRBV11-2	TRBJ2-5	TGTGCCAGCAGCTCATCACCCGGGACAGGGAAAGAGACCCAGTACTTC	CASSSSPGTGKETQYF
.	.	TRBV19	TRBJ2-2	TGTGCCAGTAGTTCAGGAGGGACCGCCGGGGAGCTGTTTTTT	CASSSGGTAGELFF
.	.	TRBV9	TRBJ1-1	TGTGCCAGTTCCGCCGACAGAAACACTGAAGCTTTCTTT	CASSADRNTEAFF
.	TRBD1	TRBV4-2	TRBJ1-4	TGTGCCAGCAGCCAAGATCCCAGGGAAGGGGGCTTCGAGAAACTGTTTTTT	CASSQDPREGGFEKLFF
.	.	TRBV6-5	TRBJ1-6	TGTGCCACGAGGCGGGGGGATAATTCACCCCTCCACTTT	CATRRGDNSPLHF
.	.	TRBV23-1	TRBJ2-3	TGCGCCAGCAGTTCTCGAGTTATACTGAACACAGATACGCAGTATTTT	CASSSRVILNTDTQYF
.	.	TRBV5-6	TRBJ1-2	TGTGCCAGCAGCTTTAGACTTAATGCTAACTATGGCTACACCTTC	CASSFRLNANYGYTF
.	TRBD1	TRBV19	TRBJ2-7	TGTGCCAGTAGTATGACCGGGACAGGGGCCTACGAGCAGTACTTC	CASSMTGTGAYEQYF
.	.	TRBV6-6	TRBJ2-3	TGTGCCAGCAGTTCCCCCATTGGTCGTCGGGATACGCAGTATTTT	CASSSPIGRRDTQYF
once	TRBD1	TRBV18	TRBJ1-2	TGTGCCAGCTCACCAAGGGGACAGGGTCTCCCCTATGGCTACACCTTC	CASSPRGQGLPYGYTF
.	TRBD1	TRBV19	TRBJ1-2	TGTGCCAGTAGAGTCGGGGACAGGGGATGGGATGGCTACACCTTC	CASRVGDRGWDGYTF
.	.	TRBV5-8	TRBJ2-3	TGTGCCAGCAGCTTGGGGACAGTTACAGATACGCAGTATTTT	CASSLGTVTDTQYF
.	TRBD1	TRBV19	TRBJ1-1	TGTGCCAGTAGTTCGGACAGGGGGCGGTGGGGCACTGAAGCTTTCTTT	CASSSDRGRWGTEAFF
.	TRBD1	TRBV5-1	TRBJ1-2	TGCGCCAGCAGCTTGGCCGCGGACAGGGGAGACTATGGCTACACCTTC	CASSLAADRGDYGYTF
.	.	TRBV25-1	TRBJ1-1	TGTGCCAGCAGGGGAGTGCGGACGATGAACACTGAAGCTTTCTTT	CASRGVRTMNTEAFF
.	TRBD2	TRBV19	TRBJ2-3	TGTGCCAGTAGTCCCTTGGGCAGCGGGAGGTCAGATACGCAGTATTTT	CASSPLGSGRSDTQYF
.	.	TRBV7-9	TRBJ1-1	TGTGCCAGCAGCTCCAGACAGGTTGTTGGCACTGAAGCTTTCTTT	CASSSRQVVGTEAFF
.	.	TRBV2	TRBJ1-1	TGTGCCAGCAGTCACGGGGTAATAAGGAACACTGAAGCTTTCTTT	CASSHGVIRNTEAFF
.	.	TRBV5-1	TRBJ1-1	TGCGCCAGCAGATTCGGGGGGCGGGTGAACACTGAAGCTTTCTTT	CASRFGGRVNTEAFF
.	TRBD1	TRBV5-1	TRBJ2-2	TGCGCCAGCAGCTTTTTACCGGGACAGGGTACGAGCGGGGAGCTGTTTTTT	CASSFLPGQGTSGELFF
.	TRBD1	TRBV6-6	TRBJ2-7	TGTGCCAGCAGTGGGGGGGGGACAGGGGACCACGAGCAGTACTTC	CASSGGGTGDHEQYF
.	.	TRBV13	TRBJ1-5	TGTGCCAGCAATATCAGGGGAGCAAATCAGCCCCAGCATTTT	CASNIRGANQPQHF
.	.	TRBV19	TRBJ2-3	TGTGCCAGTAGTAGTCGTCCTAGCACCCCCGGTGATACGCAGTATTTT	CASSSRPSTPGDTQYF
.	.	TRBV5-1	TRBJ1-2	TGCGCCAGCAGCTTGGAGAACAGGGCTGGGAATGGCTACACCTTC	CASSLENRAGNGYTF
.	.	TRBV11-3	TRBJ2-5	TGTGCCAGCAGCCAGCGGCCCCGCTCAGACCAGTACTTC	CASSQRPRSDQYF
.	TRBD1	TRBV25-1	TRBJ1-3	TGTGCCAGCATTCCGACAGGGGGCTTCGGAAACACCATATATTTT	CASIPTGGFGNTIYF
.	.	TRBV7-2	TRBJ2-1	TGTGCCAGCAGCATGACCGTCGGGAGCCGGGAGCAGTTCTTC	CASSMTVGSREQFF
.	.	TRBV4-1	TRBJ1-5	TGCGCCAGCAGCCAAGACGACACCTACAATCAGCCCCAGCATTTT	CASSQDDTYNQPQHF
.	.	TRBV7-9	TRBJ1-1	TGTGCCAGCAGCCTGGAGGGGTGGCACAAAGCTTTCTTT	CASSLEGWHKAFF
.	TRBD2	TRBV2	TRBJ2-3	TGTGCCAGCAGTGAGGGACTAGCGGGAAGCACAGATACGCAGTATTTT	CASSEGLAGSTDTQYF